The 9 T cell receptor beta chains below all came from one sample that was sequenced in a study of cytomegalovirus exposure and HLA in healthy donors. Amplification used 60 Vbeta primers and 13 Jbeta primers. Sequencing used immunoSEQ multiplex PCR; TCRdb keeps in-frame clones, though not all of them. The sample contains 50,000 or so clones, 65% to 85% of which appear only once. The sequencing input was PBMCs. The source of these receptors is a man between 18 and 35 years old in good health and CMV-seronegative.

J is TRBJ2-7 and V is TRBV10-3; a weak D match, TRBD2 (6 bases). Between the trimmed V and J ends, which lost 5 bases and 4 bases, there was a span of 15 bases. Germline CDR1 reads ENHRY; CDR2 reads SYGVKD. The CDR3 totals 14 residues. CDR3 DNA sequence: TGTGCCATCAGTTCGGGACTGGAGAGATACGAGCAGTACTTC. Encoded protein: CAISSGLERYEQYF.

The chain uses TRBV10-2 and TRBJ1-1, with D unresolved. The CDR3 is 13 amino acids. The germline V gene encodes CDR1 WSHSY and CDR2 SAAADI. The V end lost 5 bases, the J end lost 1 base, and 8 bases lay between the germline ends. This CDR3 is CASSPGPNTEAFF. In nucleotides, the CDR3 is TGCGCCAGCAGTCCAGGTCCGAACACTGAAGCTTTCTTT.

The CDR3 DNA reads TGTGCCAGTCGAAGGGGGAACACTGAAGCTTTCTTT. As protein: CASRRGNTEAFF. V gene TRBV19 combines with J gene TRBJ1-1; a possible D gene is TRBD1 (5 bases). The V gene's germline CDR1 is LNHDA and CDR2 SQIVND (reference sequence). CDR3 length: 12 amino acids. V dropped 8 bases and J dropped 1 base, with 8 bases sitting between them.

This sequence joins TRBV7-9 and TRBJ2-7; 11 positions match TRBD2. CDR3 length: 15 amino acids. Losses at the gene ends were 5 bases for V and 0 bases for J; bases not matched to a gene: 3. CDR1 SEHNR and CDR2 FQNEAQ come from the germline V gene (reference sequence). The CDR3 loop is CASSPLAGASYEQYF. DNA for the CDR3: TGTGCCAGCAGCCCACTAGCGGGAGCCTCCTACGAGCAGTACTTC. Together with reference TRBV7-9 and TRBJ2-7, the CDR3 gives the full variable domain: DTGVSQNPRHKITKRGQNVTFRCDPISEHNRLYWYRQTLGQGPEFLTYFQNEAQLEKSRLLSDRFSAERPKGSFSTLEIQRTEQGDSAMYLCASSPLAGASYEQYFGPGTRLTVT.

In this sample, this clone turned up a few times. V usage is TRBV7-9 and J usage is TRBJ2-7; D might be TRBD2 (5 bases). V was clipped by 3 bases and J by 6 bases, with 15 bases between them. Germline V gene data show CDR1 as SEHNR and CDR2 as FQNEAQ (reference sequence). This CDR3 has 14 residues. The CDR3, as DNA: TGTGCCAGCAGCTTCACGCGGGTAAATGGCGAGCAGTACTTC. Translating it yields CASSFTRVNGEQYF.

The DNA of the CDR3 is TGTGCTAGTGGTCCCGACACCTCGAACACTGAAGCTTTCTTT. Its translation is CASGPDTSNTEAFF. The chain joins TRBV12-5 to TRBJ1-1; D gene unclear. The CDR3 is made up of 14 amino acids. Deletions cut 5 bases from V and 1 base from J, with 11 bases between. From germline, CDR1 is LGHNT and CDR2 FRNRAP. Using reference TRBV12-5 and TRBJ1-1 for the parts outside the CDR3, the full variable domain is DARVTQTPRHKVTEMGQEVTMRCQPILGHNTVFWYRQTMMQGLELLAYFRNRAPLDDSGMPKDRFSAEMPDATLATLKIQPSEPRDSAVYFCASGPDTSNTEAFFGQGTRLTVV.

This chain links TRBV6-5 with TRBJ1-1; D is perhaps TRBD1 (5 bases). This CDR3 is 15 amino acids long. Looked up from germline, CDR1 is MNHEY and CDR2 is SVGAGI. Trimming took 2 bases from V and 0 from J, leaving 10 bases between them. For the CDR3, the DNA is TGTGCCAGCAGTTACCAGCAGGGCATGAACACTGAAGCTTTCTTT. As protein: CASSYQQGMNTEAFF.

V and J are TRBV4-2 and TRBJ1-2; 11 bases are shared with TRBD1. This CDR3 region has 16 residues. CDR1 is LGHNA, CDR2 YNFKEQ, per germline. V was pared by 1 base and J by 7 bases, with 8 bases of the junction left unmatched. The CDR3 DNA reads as TGTGCCAGCAGCCAAGGTCCGGGACAGGGGGTCTCTGGCTACACCTTC. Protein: CASSQGPGQGVSGYTF.

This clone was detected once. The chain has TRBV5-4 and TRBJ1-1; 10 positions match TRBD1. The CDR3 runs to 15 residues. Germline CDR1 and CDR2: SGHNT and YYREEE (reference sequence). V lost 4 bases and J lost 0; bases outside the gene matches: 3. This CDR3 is CASSAGQGLNTEAFF. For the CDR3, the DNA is TGTGCCAGCAGCGCGGGACAGGGGCTGAACACTGAAGCTTTCTTT.